Below, 24 T cell receptor beta chains from the same sample are listed, as sequenced in a study of beta chain features in type 1 diabetes. Reverse transcription of all isolated RNA meant that expressed TCRB transcripts were sequenced. The table came from immunoSEQ multiplex PCR; TCRdb's copy has only in-frame clones and leaves some out. The data contain hundreds of thousands of clones, roughly 16% of them seen just once; the ten biggest clones take up about 0.097%. What was sequenced was naive CD4+ T cells from blood. All receptors derive from a young man in good health.

This clone was seen a few times. The chain couples TRBV15 to TRBJ2-7, with D perhaps TRBD2 (6 bases). Germline values: CDR1 LNHNV, CDR2 YYDKDF (reference sequence). This CDR3 comprises 16 residues. V lost 3 bases to trimming and J lost 0 bases, with 15 bases between them. The CDR3 loop is CATSSPGLRNSYEQYF. For the CDR3, the DNA is TGTGCCACCAGCAGCCCGGGACTTCGGAACTCCTACGAGCAGTACTTC.

This clone was detected only a few times. An end of the junction differs from the germline gene, which may be a read error. The chain is built from TRBV27 and TRBJ1-5, with D possibly matching TRBD1 (5 bases). The germline CDR1 and CDR2 sequences are MNHEY and SMNVEV (reference sequence). CDR3 length: 16 residues. The DNA for the CDR3 is TGTGACAGCAGTTTTTCAACGGGGACTAGCAATCAGCCCCAGCATTTT. Translation: CDSSFSTGTSNQPQHF.

With respect to this clone: The junction shows a germline mismatch at one end, possibly a read error. This sequence joins TRBV5-4 and TRBJ2-6, with TRBD2 as a possible D gene (6 bases). Germline V CDR1 and CDR2: SGHNT, YYREEE (reference sequence). The length of the CDR3 is 15 residues. CDR3 residues: CASSQEGPGANVLTF. CDR3 in DNA: TGCGCCAGCAGCCAGGAGGGGCCCGGGGCCAACGTCCTGACTTTC.

This clone was recorded a few times. The V and J genes are TRBV10-3 and TRBJ1-4; tentatively, D is TRBD1 (6 bases). The CDR3 has 18 residues. Germline V gene sequence: CDR1 ENHRY, CDR2 SYGVKD. The germline V and J ends were trimmed by 4 bases and 8 bases, with 26 bases remaining between them. The CDR3 DNA reads TGTGCCATCAGTGGTTCGGGCATTCCAGGGGAGAGTCGAGAAAAACTGTTTTTT. Translated, it gives CAISGSGIPGESREKLFF.

The chain uses TRBV7-8 and TRBJ1-2, with 10 bases identical to TRBD1. The V and J ends lost 5 bases and 7 bases, in that order; junction bases with no gene match: 7. The length of the CDR3 is 14 residues. Germline CDR1 reads SGHVS; CDR2 reads FQNEAQ. The CDR3 sequence: CASSIDRGLVGYTF. The CDR3 DNA reads as TGTGCCAGCAGCATTGACAGGGGGCTGGTTGGCTACACCTTC. Together with reference TRBV7-8 and TRBJ1-2, the CDR3 gives the full variable domain: GAGVSQSPRYKVAKRGQDVALRCDPISGHVSLFWYQQALGQGPEFLTYFQNEAQLDKSGLPSDRFFAERPEGSVSTLKIQRTQQEDSAVYLCASSIDRGLVGYTFGSGTRLTVV.

A few counts support this clone. The chain recombines TRBV7-9 with TRBJ1-2, with TRBD1 matching over 11 bases. The CDR3 length is 14 residues. Germline lookup yields CDR1 SEHNR and CDR2 FQNEAQ (reference sequence). Unmatched junction bases numbered 3, after V lost 5 bases and J lost 4 bases. CDR3 region: CASSRTGGGYGYTF. For the CDR3, the DNA is TGTGCCAGCAGCCGGACAGGGGGCGGCTATGGCTACACCTTC.

There are a few counts of this clone. The chain is built from TRBV7-2 and TRBJ2-3; 8 nucleotides align to TRBD2. V was pared by 1 base and J by 10 bases, with 10 bases of the junction left unmatched. The CDR3 sequence is 15 residues long. Looked up from germline, CDR1 is SGHTA and CDR2 is FQGNSA. In nucleotides, the CDR3 is TGTGCCAGCAGCTTAGGAGGGACTAGTGGCCCGTCGCAGTATTTT. It translates to CASSLGGTSGPSQYF.

This clone was counted only a few times. This chain connects TRBV7-2 to TRBJ1-4; D possibly corresponds to TRBD1 (5 bases). Germline CDR1 and CDR2: SGHTA and FQGNSA. CDR3 length equals 16 residues. V was pared by 6 bases and J by 3 bases, with 17 bases between. CDR3 residues: CASSFLAWDPNEKLFF. As DNA, the CDR3 is TGTGCCAGCAGTTTCTTAGCATGGGACCCTAATGAAAAACTGTTTTTT.

V usage is TRBV29-1 and J usage is TRBJ2-3, with TRBD2 matching 7 bases. The trim removed 4 bases at V and 4 bases at J, leaving 5 bases unmatched. The CDR3 sequence is 13 residues long. The germline V gene has CDR1 SQVTM and CDR2 ANQGSEA. The CDR3 region is CSVAGRLSDTQYF. CDR3 in DNA: TGCAGCGTTGCCGGGAGGCTCTCAGATACGCAGTATTTT.

The sample holds a few counts of this clone. J is TRBJ2-1 and V is TRBV4-2; 10 bases fit TRBD2. The CDR3 sequence is 16 residues long. Per germline, CDR1 LGHNA and CDR2 YNFKEQ. After removal of 0 bases from V and 8 bases from J, the junction contained 7 bases not matched to a gene. CDR3 loop: CASSQDEKRGGYEQFF. CDR3 sequence (DNA): TGTGCCAGCAGCCAAGATGAGAAGCGGGGGGGCTATGAGCAGTTCTTC.

V usage is TRBV7-2 and J usage is TRBJ2-7; D perhaps matches TRBD2 (6 bases). Per the germline V gene, CDR1 is SGHTA and CDR2 is FQGNSA. V dropped 5 bases and J dropped 4 bases, with 12 bases sitting between them. This CDR3 contains 13 residues. CDR3 sequence (DNA): TGTGCCAGCAGCCCATGGAGGGAATACGAGCAGTACTTC. Its protein product is CASSPWREYEQYF.

The table lists this clone with a few counts. This chain uses TRBV4-2 with TRBJ2-2; 12 nucleotides match TRBD2. CDR3 size: 19 residues. Germline V gene sequence: CDR1 LGHNA, CDR2 YNFKEQ. With V trimmed by 1 base and J by 0 bases, 6 bases remained unmatched. The CDR3 nucleotides read TGTGCCAGCAGCCAAGGCCAGACTAGCGGGAGAGCGAACACCGGGGAGCTGTTTTTT. Translating it yields CASSQGQTSGRANTGELFF.

V gene TRBV6-6 combines with J gene TRBJ2-1; the D gene is possibly TRBD2 (6 bases). Germline lookup yields CDR1 MNHNY and CDR2 SVGAGI (reference sequence). The length of the CDR3 is 16 residues. V lost 2 bases and J lost 5, with 16 bases in between. The CDR3 nucleotides read TGTGCCAGCAGTTACCGCACCGGGGAGGCGGACAATGAGCAGTTCTTC. The encoded protein is CASSYRTGEADNEQFF.

This clone was picked up a small number of times. This chain uses TRBV18 with TRBJ2-1; a possible D gene is TRBD2 (5 bases). CDR3 size: 16 residues. The germline gives CDR1 KGHSH, CDR2 LQKENI. V lost 2 bases, J lost 5 bases, and 16 bases lay in between. CDR3 amino acids: CASSPLPGSINNEQFF. The CDR3 region has the DNA TGTGCCAGCTCACCATTACCGGGGTCGATAAACAATGAGCAGTTCTTC.

This chain links TRBV7-6 with TRBJ2-2; 9 nucleotides match TRBD1. Germline loops: CDR1 SGHVS, CDR2 FNYEAQ. V lost 7 bases and J lost 2; bases outside the gene matches: 8. The CDR3 has 16 residues. The DNA of the CDR3 is TGTGCCAGCATAAGTGGGACAGGGTTAAACACCGGGGAGCTGTTTTTT. Its protein is CASISGTGLNTGELFF.

Note on this clone: Other DNA sequences of this sample code for an identical CDR3. This rearrangement joins TRBV5-6 to TRBJ2-1; 8 bases are shared with TRBD2. This CDR3 contains 15 residues. V was pared by 1 base and J by 2 bases, with 2 bases of the junction left unmatched. Germline V CDR1 and CDR2: SGHDT, YYEEEE. CDR3: CASSLTSGPYNEQFF. CDR3 coding DNA: TGTGCCAGCAGCTTGACTAGCGGCCCCTACAATGAGCAGTTCTTC.

The V gene is TRBV13, the J gene TRBJ2-7; TRBD2 matches at 7 bases. There are 15 residues in the CDR3. Germline lookup yields CDR1 PRHDT and CDR2 FYEKMQ (reference sequence). The J segment lost 3 bases and the V segment lost 5 bases, leaving 10 bases of the junction unmatched. The chain's CDR3 is CASSRVGTKLYEQYF. The DNA for the CDR3 is TGTGCCAGCAGCCGCGTTGGGACTAAGCTCTACGAGCAGTACTTC. The entire variable domain, with the rest obtained from reference TRBV13 and TRBJ2-7, is as follows: AAGVIQSPRHLIKEKRETATLKCYPIPRHDTVYWYQQGPGQDPQFLISFYEKMQSDKGSIPDRFSAQQFSDYHSELNMSSLELGDSALYFCASSRVGTKLYEQYFGPGTRLTVT.

The chain has TRBV27 and TRBJ2-3; 9 positions match TRBD2. Trimming removed 2 bases from V and 6 bases from J; junction bases left unmatched: 6. CDR3 length: 15 amino acids. Per germline, CDR1 MNHEY and CDR2 SMNVEV (reference sequence). Here the CDR3 DNA reads TGTGCCAGCAGTTTAAAGACTAGCGGTCACGATACGCAGTATTTT. Residues: CASSLKTSGHDTQYF.

The gene calls are TRBV7-9 and TRBJ1-2; TRBD1 is a possible D gene (6 bases). V was pared by 4 bases and J by 6 bases, with 15 bases between. Germline V CDR1 and CDR2: SEHNR, FQNEAQ (reference sequence). The CDR3 runs 14 residues. The chain's CDR3 is CASSSSRQAHGYTF. The DNA of the CDR3 is TGTGCCAGCAGCTCCTCTAGACAGGCGCATGGCTACACCTTC. The variable domain in full, completed from reference TRBV7-9 and TRBJ1-2, reads DTGVSQNPRHKITKRGQNVTFRCDPISEHNRLYWYRQTLGQGPEFLTYFQNEAQLEKSRLLSDRFSAERPKGSFSTLEIQRTEQGDSAMYLCASSSSRQAHGYTFGSGTRLTVV.

V usage is TRBV7-2 and J usage is TRBJ1-1; 10 positions match TRBD1. CDR3 length: 17 amino acids. Germline V gene sequence: CDR1 SGHTA, CDR2 FQGNSA. With 5 bases clipped from V and 5 bases from J, the junction kept 14 bases outside the gene matches. CDR3 region: CASSPKGQGFLRTEAFF. Here the CDR3 DNA reads TGTGCCAGCAGCCCGAAGGGACAGGGGTTTTTAAGGACTGAAGCTTTCTTT.

This clone has only a few counts. V and J are TRBV9 and TRBJ2-5; 11 bases fit TRBD2. The CDR3 is made up of 15 amino acids. After removal of 1 base from V and 5 bases from J, the junction contained 4 bases not matched to a gene. The germline V gene has CDR1 SGDLS and CDR2 YYNGEE. The CDR3 sequence is CASSVFPSGRETQYF. The CDR3 nucleotides read TGTGCCAGCAGCGTATTCCCTAGCGGGAGGGAGACCCAGTACTTC.

V is TRBV7-3 and J is TRBJ2-7, with 7 bases identical to TRBD1. The CDR3 loop spans 14 amino acids. Germline V gene data show CDR1 as SGHTA and CDR2 as FQGTGA. V dropped 5 bases and J dropped 3; count of bases not matched to a gene: 7. The CDR3 protein is CASSPGTENYEQYF. The CDR3, as DNA: TGTGCCAGCAGCCCGGGGACAGAGAACTACGAGCAGTACTTC.

This clone was recorded a few times. The chain couples TRBV7-9 to TRBJ2-1; D not resolved. Per germline, CDR1 SEHNR and CDR2 FQNEAQ (reference sequence). The CDR3 spans 11 residues. V was trimmed by 5 bases and J by 9 bases, leaving 8 bases between them. The CDR3 bases are TGTGCCAGCAGCCCTTTAGCTGAGCAGTTCTTC. Translating it yields CASSPLAEQFF.

This clone was counted a few times. The chain recombines TRBV9 with TRBJ2-2; D remains unclear. The CDR3 is 14 amino acids. Per the germline V gene, CDR1 is SGDLS and CDR2 is YYNGEE. V was cut by 1 base and J by 6 bases, with 10 bases left in between. The CDR3 DNA reads TGTGCCAGCAGCGTAAGGTCTAGGGCCGGGGAGCTGTTTTTT. Translation gives CASSVRSRAGELFF.